The 23 T cell receptor beta chains given below trace back to one sample, sequenced in a study of beta chain features in type 1 diabetes. Reverse transcription of all isolated RNA meant that expressed TCRB transcripts were sequenced. TCRdb keeps only in-frame clones here, not all; method: immunoSEQ multiplex PCR. The sample contains 300,000 to 450,000 clones, around a fifth of which appear only once. The sequencing input was naive CD4+ T cells from blood. These receptors originate from a young woman in good health.

The chain combines TRBV11-3 with TRBJ2-1, with 10 bases identical to TRBD1. Trimming at V came to 5 bases and at J to 4 bases, leaving 8 bases not matched to a gene. From germline, CDR1 is SGHNT and CDR2 YENEEA. This CDR3 comprises 16 residues. The CDR3 reads CASSVGQGDGYNEQFF. CDR3 coding DNA: TGTGCCAGCAGCGTAGGACAGGGGGATGGATACAATGAGCAGTTCTTC.

This chain connects TRBV5-4 to TRBJ1-2; D is perhaps TRBD1 (5 bases). Germline-derived CDR1 and CDR2 are SGHNT and YYREEE (reference sequence). This CDR3 comprises 12 residues. The ends were cut back, 8 bases at V and 3 bases at J, with 11 bases in the middle. The CDR3 reads CASTGRDYGYTF. CDR3 DNA sequence: TGTGCCAGTACAGGACGGGACTATGGCTACACCTTC.

This chain uses TRBV29-1 with TRBJ1-2; 7 bases align to TRBD1. The CDR3 totals 13 residues. The J segment lost 6 bases and the V segment lost 4 bases, leaving 8 bases of the junction unmatched. Germline V gene data show CDR1 as SQVTM and CDR2 as ANQGSEA. The CDR3 sequence is CSVAETGYDGYTF. The CDR3 DNA is TGCAGCGTTGCCGAGACAGGGTACGATGGCTACACCTTC.

The chain is built from TRBV7-2 and TRBJ2-3; 8 nucleotides align to TRBD2. The J segment lost 0 bases and the V segment lost 4 bases, leaving 9 bases of the junction unmatched. Germline CDR1 SGHTA, CDR2 FQGNSA. CDR3 length: 17 residues. The CDR3 DNA follows: TGTGCCAGCAGCTATTCCGGGACTAGATTCAGCACAGATACGCAGTATTTT. The encoded protein is CASSYSGTRFSTDTQYF.

The chain couples TRBV5-1 to TRBJ2-7, with 8 nucleotides matching TRBD1. The CDR3 spans 15 residues. CDR1 is SGHRS and CDR2 is YFSETQ in the germline V gene. The V and J ends lost 5 bases and 0 bases, in that order; junction bases with no gene match: 7. The CDR3 loop reads CASRPGTGLSYEQYF. Written as DNA, the CDR3 is TGCGCCAGCAGACCCGGGACAGGACTCTCCTACGAGCAGTACTTC.

This clone has only a few counts. The rearrangement joins TRBV6-5 to TRBJ1-2; 10 bases match TRBD1. Germline V gives CDR1 MNHEY, CDR2 SVGAGI. The trim removed 6 bases at V and 4 bases at J, leaving 8 bases unmatched. The CDR3 spans 15 residues. The DNA for the CDR3 is TGTGCCAGCAGATCCGGGACAGGGGACCCCTATGGCTACACCTTC. This encodes CASRSGTGDPYGYTF.

This clone has more than one count but fewer than ten. This sequence joins TRBV11-3 and TRBJ1-3; a weak D match, TRBD1 (5 bases). CDR3 length equals 18 residues. Trimming shortened V by 4 bases and J by 0 bases, and 19 bases separated the two germline ends. CDR1 and CDR2 (germline): SGHNT, YENEEA. The CDR3 bases are TGTGCCAGCAGCTGGGGCCCAACGGCAGGCCACTCTGGAAACACCATATATTTT. This translates into CASSWGPTAGHSGNTIYF.

This clone has only a few counts. The chain uses TRBV5-1 and TRBJ1-5, with no clear D. The CDR3 spans 17 residues. V was shortened by 8 bases and J by 1 base, with 22 bases between the two germline ends. Germline CDR1 is SGHRS and CDR2 is YFSETQ. The CDR3 loop reads CARGFVEGRISNQPQHF. The DNA for the CDR3 is TGCGCCAGGGGATTTGTGGAGGGAAGGATCAGCAATCAGCCCCAGCATTTT. Based on the CDR3 plus reference TRBV5-1 and TRBJ1-5, the full variable domain is KAGVTQTPRYLIKTRGQQVTLSCSPISGHRSVSWYQQTPGQGLQFLFEYFSETQRNKGNFPGRFSGRQFSNSRSEMNVSTLELGDSALYLCARGFVEGRISNQPQHFGDGTRLSIL.

This clone was recorded a few times. The chain links TRBV14 to TRBJ2-5; D may be TRBD2 (5 bases). Trimming cost V 4 bases and J 9 bases, with 9 bases left between them. This CDR3 comprises 11 residues. In germline, CDR1 is SGHDN, CDR2 FVKESK. CDR3 in DNA: TGTGCCAGCAGCCTCGGAGGAGCCCAGTACTTC. Its translation: CASSLGGAQYF.

The CDR3 spells CASSLARAPGEQFF. The CDR3 DNA reads as TGTGCCAGCAGCTTAGCCCGCGCCCCCGGTGAGCAGTTCTTC. This chain connects TRBV11-2 to TRBJ2-1; D is undetermined. V lost 1 base and J lost 9, with 13 bases in between. CDR3 length equals 14 residues. Germline V gives CDR1 SGHAT, CDR2 FQNNGV.

The chain joins TRBV25-1 to TRBJ1-4, with 9 positions matching TRBD1. Germline V gene data show CDR1 as MGHDK and CDR2 as SYGVNS. V lost 2 bases to trimming and J lost 5 bases; unmatched junction nucleotides: 9. The CDR3 loop spans 17 amino acids. DNA of the CDR3: TGTGCCAGCAGTGAACCAACCGGACAGGGGTGGAATGAAAAACTGTTTTTT. Translation gives CASSEPTGQGWNEKLFF. The full variable domain, with the rest looked up from reference TRBV25-1 and TRBJ1-4, is EADIYQTPRYLVIGTGKKITLECSQTMGHDKMYWYQQDPGMELHLIHYSYGVNSTEKGDLSSESTVSRIRTEHFPLTLESARPSHTSQYLCASSEPTGQGWNEKLFFGSGTQLSVL.

The chain joins TRBV4-2 to TRBJ2-7; TRBD2 matches at 7 bases. In germline, CDR1 is LGHNA, CDR2 YNFKEQ. The length of the CDR3 is 15 residues. V dropped 4 bases and J dropped 2; count of bases not matched to a gene: 8. The CDR3 loop reads CASSPQRGPPYEQYF. CDR3 DNA sequence: TGTGCCAGCAGCCCGCAGCGGGGCCCCCCCTACGAGCAGTACTTC.

The rearrangement uses TRBV6-6 and TRBJ2-7, with D perhaps matching TRBD1 (8 bases). The CDR3 covers 13 residues. Trimming removed 7 bases from V and 2 bases from J, with 12 bases in between. The germline CDR1 and CDR2 sequences are MNHNY and SVGAGI (reference sequence). The CDR3 sequence: CASNRGGTYEQYF. The CDR3 DNA follows: TGTGCCAGCAACAGGGGGGGAACCTACGAGCAGTACTTC.

This clone was counted only a few times. The chain joins TRBV29-1 to TRBJ2-3; TRBD2 matches 7 bases. Unmatched junction bases numbered 9, after V lost 3 bases and J lost 3 bases. The CDR3 runs to 15 residues. Germline V CDR1 and CDR2: SQVTM, ANQGSEA. The CDR3 sequence: CSVDHGVRGTDTQYF. The CDR3 DNA follows: TGCAGCGTTGACCACGGGGTGCGGGGGACAGATACGCAGTATTTT.

The chain links TRBV10-3 to TRBJ2-1; TRBD2 matches 15 bases. CDR1 is ENHRY and CDR2 is SYGVKD in the germline V gene. This CDR3 comprises 16 residues. V dropped 4 bases and J dropped 5; count of bases not matched to a gene: 3. The DNA for the CDR3 is TGTGCCATCAGTGGAAGGACTAGCGGGAGGGACAATGAGCAGTTCTTC. Its translation is CAISGRTSGRDNEQFF.

This clone was counted a few times. The chain uses TRBV10-3 and TRBJ2-3, with 10 positions matching TRBD1. CDR1 and CDR2 (germline): ENHRY, SYGVKD. With V trimmed by 4 bases and J by 3 bases, 1 base remained unmatched. This CDR3 spans 14 amino acids. In DNA form, the CDR3 reads TGTGCCATCAGTGTGGGACAGGGGACAGATACGCAGTATTTT. Amino acids: CAISVGQGTDTQYF.

The gene calls are TRBV25-1 and TRBJ2-3; 11 nucleotides align to TRBD2. The CDR3 extends over 16 amino acids. Germline trimming cut 4 bases from V and 5 bases from J; bases unmatched to any gene: 8. Germline V CDR1 and CDR2: MGHDK, SYGVNS. The CDR3 DNA follows: TGTGCCAGCAGTGGCCCCGGGACTAGCGGAGGAGATACGCAGTATTTT. Its protein product is CASSGPGTSGGDTQYF.

J is TRBJ2-1 and V is TRBV30, with D possibly TRBD2 on 6 matching bases. The CDR3 totals 15 residues. V was pared by 3 bases and J by 1 base, with 13 bases between. The V gene's germline CDR1 is GTSNPN and CDR2 SVGIG (reference sequence). CDR3 DNA sequence: TGTGCCTGGAGGGGAGGCAGCCGTTCCTACAATGAGCAGTTCTTC. Protein: CAWRGGSRSYNEQFF.

This clone was seen more than once but under ten times. The V and J genes are TRBV29-1 and TRBJ1-5; 7 positions match TRBD1. Trimming at V came to 5 bases and at J to 1 base, leaving 5 bases not matched to a gene. Germline assignment: CDR1 SQVTM and CDR2 ANQGSEA. The CDR3 covers 14 residues. The CDR3 DNA reads as TGCAGCGTTTTGACAGGGATAAGCAATCAGCCCCAGCATTTT. Protein sequence: CSVLTGISNQPQHF. Complete variable domain (other parts from reference TRBV29-1 and TRBJ1-5): SAVISQKPSRDICQRGTSLTIQCQVDSQVTMMFWYRQQPGQSLTLIATANQGSEATYESGFVIDKFPISRPNLTFSTLTVSNMSPEDSSIYLCSVLTGISNQPQHFGDGTRLSIL.

V is TRBV29-1 and J is TRBJ2-7; TRBD2 matches 8 bases. Germline V gene data show CDR1 as SQVTM and CDR2 as ANQGSEA. The CDR3 has 15 residues. J was trimmed by 1 base and V by 7 bases; bases with no gene match: 12. Here the CDR3 DNA reads TGCAGCGCTGGGAGAGCGGGAGAGAGGTCCTACGAGCAGTACTTC. This translates into CSAGRAGERSYEQYF.

The chain recombines TRBV27 with TRBJ2-7; 13 bases match TRBD2. V lost 3 bases and J lost 2; bases outside the gene matches: 10. The CDR3 totals 18 residues. Germline assignment: CDR1 MNHEY and CDR2 SMNVEV (reference sequence). CDR3 in amino acids: CASSFFGTSGAGTYEQYF. In DNA form, the CDR3 reads TGTGCCAGCAGTTTCTTCGGGACTAGCGGGGCTGGGACCTACGAGCAGTACTTC.

This clone was counted only a few times. The gene calls are TRBV4-2 and TRBJ2-7, with 7 bases fitting TRBD1. The junction had 11 bases not matched to a gene; V was cut back by 3 bases and J by 0 bases. The CDR3 is made up of 17 amino acids. Germline V CDR1 and CDR2: LGHNA, YNFKEQ. CDR3 region: CASSQLGLRDSSYEQYF. CDR3 nucleotides: TGTGCCAGCAGCCAGTTAGGCCTTAGGGACAGCTCCTACGAGCAGTACTTC.

The chain links TRBV28 to TRBJ2-7; D gene unclear. The CDR3 sequence is 13 residues long. V lost 2 bases and J 2 bases, leaving 7 bases between the germline ends. Germline V CDR1 and CDR2: MDHEN, SYDVKM. The CDR3 sequence: CASSLVEPYEQYF. The CDR3 nucleotides read TGTGCCAGCAGTTTAGTCGAGCCCTACGAGCAGTACTTC.